This TCR beta chain originates from a study of cytomegalovirus exposure and HLA in healthy donors. Study-level findings and limits: A missense variant in DCLRE1C was later tied to TCR beta V- and J-gene trimming.

The CDR3 has 14 amino acids. CDR1 is SNHLY and CDR2 is FYNNEI in the germline V gene. Trimming left V 5 bases short and J 8 bases short, with 18 bases between. The study ran its PCR with 60 Vbeta and 13 Jbeta primers. Libraries were prepared by immunoSEQ multiplex PCR; TCRdb keeps only in-frame clonotypes and omits some of them. This table holds some 150,000 clones, roughly 80% found once. This clone has only one observation. Its cognate antigen is unknown. V and J are TRBV2 and TRBJ1-2, with D perhaps matching TRBD1 (6 bases). Material: PBMCs. The sequence was obtained from a young man in good health and CMV-seronegative. Here the CDR3 DNA reads TGTGCCAGCAGTAACTACAGGGATCAAGGCGGCTACACCTTC. Translating it yields CASSNYRDQGGYTF.